The text below deals with one T cell receptor (beta chain). The data are from a study of blood T cell repertoires in COVID-19. Repertoires were generated with immunoSEQ multiplex PCR, while TCRdb's copy carries only in-frame clones and drops some. The sample yields around 230,000 clones, around four fifths seen once. Sequencing used peripheral blood. The sequence derives from a woman in her 50s with acute or convalescent COVID-19.

The CDR3: CATSDGLAGGRQTQYF. The CDR3 DNA reads as TGTGCCACCAGTGATGGACTAGCGGGAGGGCGACAGACCCAGTACTTC. The rearrangement joins TRBV24-1 to TRBJ2-5; 15 nucleotides match TRBD2. V trimming: 3 bases; J trimming: 6 bases; junction bases outside the gene matches: 4. Germline loops: CDR1 KGHDR, CDR2 SFDVKD. The CDR3 consists of 16 residues.